The rows below give T cell receptor beta chains drawn from one sample of a study of blood T cells in healthy people across ages. TCRdb independently ran MiXCR on the 5' RACE reads; one entry per CDR3 protein. The data show fewer than 900,000 distinct CDR3 sequences, under 40% seen once. The sample consisted of blood. The receptors derive from a man aged 18 to 30 in good health. CDR3s include the opening cysteine and the closing phenylalanine or tryptophan. Part of the rows lack a size; the others show once, few, many or a class for expanded clones.

V gene	clone size	J gene	CDR3 protein
TRBV7-2	.	TRBJ1-5	CASSLAPGTYSNQPQHF
TRBV12-3/TRBV12-4	few	TRBJ2-1	CASSLVGSGYNEQFF
TRBV30	.	TRBJ1-1	CAWTRPRGQTEAFF
TRBV12-3/TRBV12-4	once	TRBJ2-7	CASTISGSSYEQYF
TRBV5-6	few	TRBJ2-2	CASGLEKRNTGELFF
TRBV4-2	few	TRBJ1-1	CASSRGQATNTEAFF
TRBV4-2	many	TRBJ2-1	CASSQDRVLGNEQFF
TRBV11-2	few	TRBJ2-7	CASSSSRDGPYEQYF
TRBV18	.	TRBJ2-1	CASSRTGFDEQFF
TRBV27	.	TRBJ2-1	CASSQPGGPINEQFF
TRBV6-5	.	TRBJ2-7	CASNRVPTYEQYF
TRBV5-1	.	.	CASSGTGGPETQYF
TRBV6-5	few	TRBJ1-6	CASRMGDMASPLHF
TRBV7-9	many	TRBJ2-1	CASSLKVLRGPHNEQFF
TRBV28	.	TRBJ2-7	CASLGPPYEQYF
TRBV11-2	few	TRBJ1-1	CASRRSTGAIYTEAFF
TRBV20-1	.	.	CSAREQPGLSSYNEQYF
TRBV2	.	TRBJ2-7	CASASGNYEQYF
TRBV5-1	.	TRBJ2-3	CASSRDYLDSTDTQYF
TRBV11-2	.	TRBJ2-1	CASSYQGAPLNEQFF
TRBV6-2/TRBV6-3	.	TRBJ1-1	CASSYSGRVPEAFF
TRBV7-9	few	TRBJ2-7	CASSLVSPSGVNEQYF
TRBV6-1	.	TRBJ2-7	CASSERTSANYEQYF
TRBV12-3/TRBV12-4	.	TRBJ1-1	CASILAVNTEAFF
TRBV12-3/TRBV12-4	few	TRBJ2-3	CASLAGTSGDGTDTQYF
TRBV10-3	many	TRBJ2-3	CAISESETDTQYF
TRBV7-9	many	TRBJ1-4	CASSRTGGREKLFF
TRBV6-2/TRBV6-3	.	TRBJ1-2	CASSYAGQKIYGYTF
TRBV12-3/TRBV12-4	few	TRBJ2-4	CASSGTSGGTKNIQYF
TRBV3-1	.	TRBJ2-3	CASSLRLAGVIDTQYF
TRBV2	.	TRBJ2-7	CASSDTGDPSSYEQYF
TRBV4-3	.	TRBJ2-2	CASSQGQKNTGELFF
TRBV2	.	TRBJ2-5	CASSVGGSARYQGTQYF
TRBV5-5	.	TRBJ2-5	CASSSGTAAQETQYF
TRBV6-5	.	TRBJ2-1	CASSHSPSGEQFF
TRBV27	.	TRBJ1-4	CASSSPVTPIAGEKLFF
TRBV2	.	TRBJ2-1	CASSETSGGEQFF
TRBV7-6	few	.	CASTAGGSKAYEQYF
TRBV12-3/TRBV12-4	.	TRBJ1-2	CASSWDLNYGYTF
TRBV27	.	TRBJ2-1	CASSTKDRGYNEQFF
TRBV2	few	TRBJ2-2	CAASQGSPNTGELFF
TRBV6-2/TRBV6-3	.	TRBJ2-3	CASGLAVLNTQYF
TRBV6-6	few	TRBJ1-5	CASSSRPGPSNQPQHF
TRBV4-3	.	TRBJ2-3	CASSQDEGVGTDTQYF
TRBV3-1	once	.	CASSQERWANEQYF
TRBV6-6	few	TRBJ1-1	CASSPGQHTEAFF
TRBV4-1	.	.	CASSQVGGFYEQYF
TRBV20-1	few	TRBJ1-2	CSTQTGLYYGYTF
TRBV20-1	many	TRBJ2-3	CSAPLPGIDTQYF
TRBV5-5	few	TRBJ2-7	CASSLLGGSYEQYF
TRBV15	.	.	CATSAGKDIVYEQYF
TRBV6-2/TRBV6-3	once	TRBJ1-1	CASSERRKPVGTEAFF
TRBV20-1	many	TRBJ2-5	CSARWIEETQYF
TRBV7-2	.	TRBJ2-1	CASSLGGEGYNEQFF
TRBV20-1	.	TRBJ1-2	CSARDVSDADDGYTF
TRBV29-1	few	TRBJ1-1	CSVEDPWVPQAGAFF
TRBV21-1	few	TRBJ2-7	CASSKANPIRDSAYEQYF